A single sample is the source of the 30 T cell receptor beta chains below, sequenced in a study of CD8 T cells in ankylosing spondylitis. Overall study results and limits: Ankylosing spondylitis blood seemed to carry a telltale TCR beta motif made of under 10 highly homologous variants.

Each CDR3 protein is one row after TCRdb ran MiXCR on the 5' RACE reads. The profile shows about 340,000 distinct CDR3 sequences, around 7.6% of them singletons. Their antigen targets remain unknown. Sequenced sample: blood, either unsorted or a sorted T cell fraction (not recorded which). Receptors originate from a male donor with ankylosing spondylitis.

This clonotype was recorded a few times. V gene TRBV5-1 combines with J gene TRBJ2-3; D uncertain. This CDR3 comprises 16 residues. The germline CDR1 and CDR2 sequences are SGHRS and YFSETQ. Trimming stripped 2 bases from V and 4 bases from J, with 17 bases between. In DNA form, the CDR3 reads TGCGCCAGCAGCTTACCCTCTAGTGTGGATGCAGATACGCAGTATTTT. Translation gives CASSLPSSVDADTQYF.

The chain employs TRBV10-2 and TRBJ2-1, with TRBD2 matching 13 bases. CDR1 is WSHSY, CDR2 SAAADI, per germline. This CDR3 spans 16 amino acids. Trimming took 4 bases from V and 0 from J; bases not matched to a gene: 0. CDR3 in DNA: TGCGCCAGCAGTGGGACTAGCGGGAGCTCCTACAATGAGCAGTTCTTC. Translation gives CASSGTSGSSYNEQFF.

J is TRBJ1-5 and V is TRBV11-1; 9 nucleotides match TRBD1. The CDR3 spans 18 residues. Per germline, CDR1 SGHAT and CDR2 FQDESV (reference sequence). J lost 3 bases, V lost 2 bases, and 11 bases had no gene match. Here the CDR3 reads CASSLTWDREKSNQPQHF. CDR3 DNA: TGTGCCAGCAGCTTAACCTGGGACAGGGAAAAATCCAATCAGCCCCAGCATTTT.

The table lists this clonotype with many counts. The CDR3 protein is CSVGTSGAGELFF. CDR3 DNA sequence: TGCAGCGTTGGGACTAGCGGGGCCGGGGAGCTGTTTTTT. The rearrangement joins TRBV29-1 to TRBJ2-2; 12 positions agree with TRBD2. The CDR3 length is 13 residues. The germline V gene encodes CDR1 SQVTM and CDR2 ANQGSEA. The ends lost 4 bases at V and 6 bases at J; junction bases unmatched: 0.

This clonotype came up a few times. The chain recombines TRBV4-2 with TRBJ2-7; the D is unclear. The CDR3 consists of 15 residues. Germline lookup yields CDR1 LGHNA and CDR2 YNFKEQ. The V and J ends lost 5 bases and 0 bases respectively, with 14 bases between them. CDR3 protein: CASSVRALGSYEQYF. The DNA of the CDR3 is TGTGCCAGCAGCGTCCGGGCCCTTGGCTCCTACGAGCAGTACTTC.

The genes are TRBV5-1 and TRBJ2-1; 11 nucleotides align to TRBD2. Germline V CDR1 and CDR2: SGHRS, YFSETQ. This CDR3 has 16 amino acids. V shed 5 bases and J 3 bases; nucleotides not matched to a gene: 7. In nucleotides, the CDR3 is TGCGCCAGCAGTCCAAGACTAGCGGGAAGCTACAATGAGCAGTTCTTC. It codes for CASSPRLAGSYNEQFF.

Only a few counts were recorded for this clonotype. The chain recombines TRBV7-9 with TRBJ1-1; tentatively, D is TRBD1 (5 bases). This CDR3 region has 12 residues. V was clipped by 2 bases and J by 12 bases, with 13 bases between them. The germline V gene encodes CDR1 SEHNR and CDR2 FQNEAQ (reference sequence). The CDR3 region is CASSLSQGLPFF. CDR3 coding DNA: TGTGCCAGCAGCTTATCGCAGGGCCTTCCTTTCTTT.

This clonotype was found many times. The rearrangement joins TRBV12-5 to TRBJ2-6; no clear D. The CDR3 is made up of 16 amino acids. V dropped 0 bases and J dropped 0 bases, with 6 bases sitting between them. Germline lookup yields CDR1 LGHNT and CDR2 FRNRAP. CDR3 in DNA: TGTGCTAGTGGTTTGGTACTTGGCTCTGGGGCCAACGTCCTGACTTTC. Protein: CASGLVLGSGANVLTF.

The chain couples TRBV5-6 to TRBJ1-4; 9 bases map to TRBD1. J gave up 4 bases and V 3 bases, and 4 bases lay outside the gene matches. The germline CDR1 and CDR2 sequences are SGHDT and YYEEEE. The CDR3 loop spans 15 amino acids. CDR3: CASSYRDRDNEKLFF. The CDR3 coding sequence is TGTGCCAGCAGCTACCGGGACAGGGATAATGAAAAACTGTTTTTT.

The chain joins TRBV5-1 to TRBJ2-2, with 10 nucleotides matching TRBD2. Trimming cost V 7 bases and J 5 bases; bases outside gene matches: 2. CDR1 SGHRS and CDR2 YFSETQ come from the germline V gene. The CDR3 has 13 amino acids. Here the CDR3 DNA reads TGCGCCAGCGAGGGACTAGCGACCGGGGAGCTGTTTTTT. The encoded protein is CASEGLATGELFF. The full variable domain, with the rest looked up from reference TRBV5-1 and TRBJ2-2, is KAGVTQTPRYLIKTRGQQVTLSCSPISGHRSVSWYQQTPGQGLQFLFEYFSETQRNKGNFPGRFSGRQFSNSRSEMNVSTLELGDSALYLCASEGLATGELFFGEGSRLTVL.

This clonotype has ten or more counts. The gene calls are TRBV10-3 and TRBJ2-1; D call uncertain. The CDR3 is made up of 12 amino acids. Germline assignment: CDR1 ENHRY and CDR2 SYGVKD. The ends were cut back, 8 bases at V and 4 bases at J, with 9 bases in the middle. As DNA, the CDR3 is TGTGCCATCCGTACCGATTACAATGAGCAGTTCTTC. Translating gives CAIRTDYNEQFF.

This clonotype was observed many times. The rearrangement joins TRBV5-1 to TRBJ1-4; TRBD1 matches 7 bases. CDR1 is SGHRS and CDR2 is YFSETQ in the germline V gene. The CDR3 totals 16 residues. With 0 bases clipped from V and 0 bases from J, the junction kept 2 bases outside the gene matches. CDR3 residues: CASSLGDSPTNEKLFF. As DNA, the CDR3 is TGCGCCAGCAGCTTGGGGGACAGCCCAACTAATGAAAAACTGTTTTTT. Together with reference TRBV5-1 and TRBJ1-4, the CDR3 gives the full variable domain: KAGVTQTPRYLIKTRGQQVTLSCSPISGHRSVSWYQQTPGQGLQFLFEYFSETQRNKGNFPGRFSGRQFSNSRSEMNVSTLELGDSALYLCASSLGDSPTNEKLFFGSGTQLSVL.

This clonotype was seen a handful of times. This chain uses TRBV20-1 with TRBJ2-3; 14 bases agree with TRBD2. Germline values: CDR1 DFQATT, CDR2 SNEGSKA (reference sequence). V was pared by 6 bases and J by 1 base, with 3 bases of the junction left unmatched. The CDR3 is 15 residues long. The CDR3 protein is CSAEGLAGGTDTQYF. In DNA form, the CDR3 reads TGCAGTGCAGAGGGACTAGCGGGAGGCACAGATACGCAGTATTTT.

This clonotype was observed a few times. The chain has TRBV2 and TRBJ1-5; D is uncertain. CDR1 and CDR2 from the germline V gene are SNHLY and FYNNEI. Trimming pared 4 bases from V and 5 bases from J, leaving 15 bases between. The CDR3 has 15 residues. The CDR3 spells CASSGMGGKDQPQHF. CDR3 nucleotide sequence: TGTGCCAGCAGTGGCATGGGAGGGAAGGATCAGCCCCAGCATTTT.

This clonotype was seen a handful of times. The CDR3 nucleotides read TGTGCCAGCAGCTCAGGGGTCCTTAGAGAGACCCAGTACTTC. Its protein product is CASSSGVLRETQYF. V usage is TRBV7-9 and J usage is TRBJ2-5, with D perhaps matching TRBD1 (6 bases). The CDR3 is 14 residues long. Trimming shortened V by 4 bases and J by 4 bases, and 13 bases separated the two germline ends. Germline-derived CDR1 and CDR2 are SEHNR and FQNEAQ (reference sequence).

This clonotype has just a few counts. The CDR3 region has the DNA TGCAGCGTTGAAGCCCCAGGACTAGCGGGAGACACCGGGGAGCTGTTTTTT. Its protein product is CSVEAPGLAGDTGELFF. The gene calls are TRBV29-1 and TRBJ2-2, with 13 bases lining up with TRBD2. The CDR3 runs 17 residues. J was trimmed by 3 bases and V by 1 base; bases with no gene match: 5. Germline V lookup: CDR1 SQVTM, CDR2 ANQGSEA.

This clonotype occurred many times. J is TRBJ1-1 and V is TRBV12-3 or TRBV12-4, with D uncertain. The V gene lost 6 bases and the J gene lost 4 bases, with 12 bases spanning the gap. The CDR3 length is 13 residues. This CDR3 is CASRYNTFTEAFF. The DNA for the CDR3 is TGTGCCAGCAGATATAACACGTTCACTGAAGCTTTCTTT.

This clonotype was counted at least ten times. V and J are TRBV20-1 and TRBJ2-1; 12 bases align to TRBD2. V lost 0 bases to trimming and J lost 2 bases; unmatched junction nucleotides: 5. There are 17 residues in the CDR3. Germline CDR1 DFQATT, CDR2 SNEGSKA (reference sequence). The CDR3 DNA follows: TGCAGTGCTAGAGATCTCCGGACTAGCGGGACCTACAATGAGCAGTTCTTC. It specifies CSARDLRTSGTYNEQFF.

This clonotype was counted ten times or more. The chain couples TRBV6-2 or TRBV6-3 to TRBJ2-7; 12 bases align to TRBD1. The CDR3 is 14 residues long. V was clipped by 6 bases and J by 5 bases; unmatched bases: 5. Germline V gene lookup returns CDR1 MNHEY and CDR2 SVGEGT. Here the CDR3 reads CASRRDRGLDEQYF. For the CDR3, the DNA is TGTGCCAGCAGGCGGGACAGGGGGCTCGACGAGCAGTACTTC.

This clonotype occurred a few times. The chain couples TRBV13 to TRBJ2-1, with 7 bases that match TRBD2. The CDR3 covers 17 residues. Germline V lookup: CDR1 PRHDT, CDR2 FYEKMQ (reference sequence). J gave up 0 bases and V 0 bases, and 5 bases lay outside the gene matches. The CDR3 DNA follows: TGTGCCAGCAGCTTAGGGAGCGGGGCCAGCTCCTACAATGAGCAGTTCTTC. Translated, it gives CASSLGSGASSYNEQFF.

The chain employs TRBV6-2 or TRBV6-3 and TRBJ2-4, with TRBD2 matching 8 bases. The V gene end was trimmed by 2 bases and the J gene end by 8 bases; junction bases not matched to a gene: 11. Germline CDR1 is MNHEY and CDR2 is SVGEGT. CDR3 size: 16 residues. The CDR3 DNA follows: TGTGCCAGCAGTTACGCGGGTAGCGGGACGGGGGACATTCAGTACTTC. Encoded protein: CASSYAGSGTGDIQYF.

J is TRBJ1-5 and V is TRBV20-1; D not certain. The germline CDR1 and CDR2 sequences are DFQATT and SNEGSKA (reference sequence). V was cut by 6 bases and J by 0 bases, with 9 bases left in between. The CDR3 loop spans 13 amino acids. The CDR3 coding sequence is TGCAGTGCGCAGGAAAATAGCAATCAGCCCCAGCATTTT. Translation: CSAQENSNQPQHF.

The chain combines TRBV2 with TRBJ2-7; maybe TRBD1 (5 bases). V was shortened by 8 bases and J by 2 bases, with 16 bases between the two germline ends. The CDR3 runs to 14 residues. Germline CDR1 and CDR2: SNHLY and FYNNEI. In nucleotides, the CDR3 is TGTGCCAGCGGGGTTCAGGGAACCGCCTACGAGCAGTACTTC. This sequence encodes CASGVQGTAYEQYF.

This clonotype was detected only a few times. The chain joins TRBV20-1 to TRBJ1-2; D possibly corresponds to TRBD1 (5 bases). Trimming removed 5 bases at V and 0 bases at J, with 7 bases between. Germline V gene lookup returns CDR1 DFQATT and CDR2 SNEGSKA (reference sequence). This CDR3 region has 12 residues. The CDR3 DNA sequence: TGCAGTGCTGGGACGGCTAACTATGGCTACACCTTC. It is translated as CSAGTANYGYTF.

The rearrangement links TRBV6-2 or TRBV6-3 to TRBJ1-2, with unresolved D. This CDR3 has 13 residues. CDR1 is MNHEY, CDR2 SVGEGT, per germline. The V end lost 8 bases, the J end lost 2 bases, and 12 bases lay between the germline ends. The CDR3 DNA reads TGTGCCAGCTGGGAACACGGAAACTATGGCTACACCTTC. It yields the protein CASWEHGNYGYTF.

This clonotype was counted ten times or more. The chain links TRBV5-1 to TRBJ1-5; the D gene is possibly TRBD1 (6 bases). Deletions cut 1 base from V and 2 bases from J, with 10 bases between. The CDR3 covers 15 residues. Per the germline V gene, CDR1 is SGHRS and CDR2 is YFSETQ. CDR3 DNA: TGCGCCAGCAGCTTGTCAGGGGAGGGCAATCAGCCCCAGCATTTT. Protein: CASSLSGEGNQPQHF.

This clonotype was recorded at least ten times. The rearrangement links TRBV3-1 to TRBJ1-2; TRBD1 might be the D (6 bases). The CDR3 extends over 16 amino acids. The germline CDR1 and CDR2 sequences are LGHDT and YNNKEL (reference sequence). Trimming pared 6 bases from V and 2 bases from J, leaving 19 bases between. This CDR3 is CASSYRGTPNNYGYTF. The DNA for the CDR3 is TGTGCCAGCAGTTATAGGGGGACACCGAACAACTATGGCTACACCTTC.

The chain has TRBV20-1 and TRBJ2-2; D might be TRBD2 (6 bases). Germline CDR1 is DFQATT and CDR2 is SNEGSKA (reference sequence). V lost 0 bases to trimming and J lost 1 base, with 12 bases between them. This CDR3 region has 16 residues. The CDR3: CSARESGRGNTGELFF. As DNA, the CDR3 is TGCAGTGCTAGAGAAAGCGGGCGAGGGAACACCGGGGAGCTGTTTTTT.

This clonotype was found a few times. The chain joins TRBV19 to TRBJ2-2, with TRBD1 matching over 8 bases. V was pared by 7 bases and J by 1 base, with 2 bases of the junction left unmatched. The CDR3 consists of 14 residues. Germline values: CDR1 LNHDA, CDR2 SQIVND (reference sequence). CDR3 in amino acids: CASIGTGNTGELFF. The CDR3 nucleotides are TGTGCCAGTATCGGGACAGGGAACACCGGGGAGCTGTTTTTT.

This clonotype was detected a few times. V is TRBV7-9 and J is TRBJ2-3, with D uncertain. Trimming removed 5 bases at V and 6 bases at J, with 12 bases between. This CDR3 region has 13 residues. CDR1 is SEHNR, CDR2 FQNEAQ, per germline (reference sequence). In DNA form, the CDR3 reads TGTGCCAGCAGCAGACCCCTAGGGGATACGCAGTATTTT. Protein: CASSRPLGDTQYF.